The rows below give T cell receptor beta chains drawn from one sample of a study of T cell responses to AZD1222 COVID-19 vaccine. Libraries were prepared by immunoSEQ multiplex PCR; TCRdb keeps only in-frame clonotypes and omits some of them. The data contain 66,000 or so clones, about 90% of them singletons. Material: peripheral blood, obtained on day 0 of AZD1222 vaccination. These receptors were taken from an adult in good health. CDR3s include the opening cysteine and the closing phenylalanine or tryptophan. The order of the fields is J gene, D gene, clone size, V gene, CDR3 DNA, CDR3 protein. A D gene is named only where the DNA matches it firmly. Only part of the rows carry a size: once, few, many, or a class if the clone is expanded.

TRBJ1-5 | NA | once | TRBV6-6 | TGTGCCAGCACCAAAGGGGATCAGCCCCAGCATTTT | CASTKGDQPQHF
TRBJ1-6 | NA | few | TRBV5-4 | TGTGCCAGCAGCGTAGGACCACCTTCACCCCTCCACTTT | CASSVGPPSPLHF
TRBJ1-3 | NA | NA | TRBV19 | TGTGCCAGTAGTTCTGGATTCTCTGGAAACACCATATATTTT | CASSSGFSGNTIYF
TRBJ1-4 | TRBD1 | NA | TRBV6-6 | TGTGCCAGCAGAAAGTCACAGGGGGCGCGAGAAAAACTGTTTTTT | CASRKSQGAREKLFF
TRBJ2-4 | NA | NA | TRBV6-5 | TGTGCCAGCACGGCGACAGATATAGCCAAAAACATTCAGTACTTC | CASTATDIAKNIQYF
TRBJ2-5 | TRBD2 | NA | TRBV11-2 | TGTGCCAGCAGTTTTGCCTGGGCGGGAGTAGGCGAGACCCAGTACTTC | CASSFAWAGVGETQYF
TRBJ2-1 | TRBD1 | few | TRBV5-1 | TGCGCCAGCAGCTTAGGGACAGGGAGAGACAATGAGCAGTTCTTC | CASSLGTGRDNEQFF
TRBJ1-2 | TRBD1 | NA | TRBV6-5 | TGTGCCAGCAGTAAACCGGGACAGGGGGACTATGGCTACACCTTC | CASSKPGQGDYGYTF
TRBJ2-7 | TRBD2 | NA | TRBV7-8 | TGTGCCAGCAGCTCACCCGAGACTAGCGGGTCTACCTACGAGCAGTACTTC | CASSSPETSGSTYEQYF
TRBJ2-7 | TRBD2 | NA | TRBV6-5 | TGTGCCAGCAGTTACTCGAATCGGGGGGGAACCTACGAGCAGTACTTC | CASSYSNRGGTYEQYF
TRBJ1-4 | NA | NA | TRBV29-1 | TGCAGCGTTGAAGACAGGGTCGGTAATGAAAAACTGTTTTTT | CSVEDRVGNEKLFF
TRBJ1-4 | TRBD1 | NA | TRBV5-1 | TGCGCCAGCAGCTTACAGGGGGCTAATGAAAAACTGTTTTTT | CASSLQGANEKLFF
TRBJ1-6 | NA | NA | TRBV7-3 | TGTGCCAGCAGCGTGGGGCCTAACGGGAGACCCCTCCACTTT | CASSVGPNGRPLHF
TRBJ1-1 | NA | NA | TRBV29-1 | TGCAGCGTTGACGACTCCGGGGCGGCGAACACTGAAGCTTTCTTT | CSVDDSGAANTEAFF
TRBJ2-1 | NA | NA | TRBV28 | TGTGCCAGCTGGGCCAACAATGAGCAGTTCTTC | CASWANNEQFF
TRBJ2-3 | TRBD1 | NA | TRBV7-9 | TGTGCCAGCAGCTCACTCCCGGGACAGGGGGCTGCAGATACGCAGTATTTT | CASSSLPGQGAADTQYF
TRBJ2-1 | TRBD2 | NA | TRBV7-3 | TGTGCCAGCAGCTTAACAGCAATGGAGGGGCTAGCGGTCAATGAGCAGTTCTTC | CASSLTAMEGLAVNEQFF
TRBJ1-1 | NA | NA | TRBV11-1 | TGTGCCAGCAGCTTCCGTGGTTCTGAAGCTTTCTTT | CASSFRGSEAFF
TRBJ1-6 | NA | NA | TRBV30 | TGTGCCTGGAGGGATACAGGGCTATCCTATAATTCACCCCTCCACTTT | CAWRDTGLSYNSPLHF
TRBJ1-3 | TRBD1 | NA | TRBV4-1 | TGCGCCAGCAGCCAAGGGGACAGGGCCCCTGGAAACACCATATATTTT | CASSQGDRAPGNTIYF
TRBJ2-7 | NA | NA | TRBV7-9 | TGTGCCAGCAGCTTGGGGCAGGGGCCTCTCTACGAGCAGTACTTC | CASSLGQGPLYEQYF
TRBJ1-1 | NA | NA | TRBV25-1 | TGTGCCAGCTCCCCCTATAAGGGTAACACTGAAGCTTTCTTT | CASSPYKGNTEAFF
TRBJ2-5 | NA | NA | TRBV3-1/TRBV3-2 | TGTGCCAGCAGTCGAGAGACCCAGTACTTC | CASSRETQYF
TRBJ2-7 | NA | NA | TRBV5-1 | TGCGCCAGCAGCTCGTTCTGGGACAACGGCGAGCAGTACTTC | CASSSFWDNGEQYF
TRBJ2-2 | TRBD1 | NA | TRBV5-1 | TGCGCCAGCAGCTTGGCCTTGGGACAGGGGGCTGTCACCGGGGAGCTGTTTTTT | CASSLALGQGAVTGELFF
TRBJ1-5 | TRBD1 | NA | TRBV19 | TGTGCCAGCTATCCGATAGGGGGCGGCCAGCCCCAGCATTTT | CASYPIGGGQPQHF
TRBJ2-3 | NA | NA | TRBV7-3 | TGTGCCAGCAGCTTAACAGGGGCTAGCACAGATACGCAGTATTTT | CASSLTGASTDTQYF
TRBJ1-4 | NA | NA | TRBV4-3 | TGCGCCAGCAGCCAGTCTCGGTGGGCAGGGAATGAAAAACTGTTTTTT | CASSQSRWAGNEKLFF
TRBJ2-5 | NA | NA | TRBV27 | TGTGCCAGAAAAGAGACCCAGTACTTC | CARKETQYF
TRBJ1-1 | NA | NA | TRBV11-2 | TGTGCCAGCAGCTTTCCCCTAACGGCGAACACTGAAGCTTTCTTT | CASSFPLTANTEAFF
TRBJ1-1 | NA | NA | TRBV6-5 | TGTGCCAGCAGTAGCACTGGACCAGCGGGCACTGAAGCTTTCTTT | CASSSTGPAGTEAFF
TRBJ1-5 | NA | NA | TRBV7-8 | TGTGCCAGCAGCTACACAGAGCTCAATCAGCCCCAGCATTTT | CASSYTELNQPQHF
TRBJ2-5 | TRBD2 | NA | TRBV5-1 | TGCGCCAGCAGCCTTAATGGGGGGGTCGAGGTAGAGACCCAGTACTTC | CASSLNGGVEVETQYF
TRBJ2-2 | NA | NA | TRBV18 | TGTGCCAGCTCACCTGACCTCGGCGGGGAGCTGTTTTTT | CASSPDLGGELFF
TRBJ1-1 | NA | NA | TRBV6-5 | TGTGCCAGCAGCAGGGGCAACACTGAAGCTTTCTTT | CASSRGNTEAFF
TRBJ1-2 | NA | NA | TRBV21-1 | TGTGCCAGCAGCAATCGGCGCCAGGGGGGTGGCTACACCTTC | CASSNRRQGGGYTF
TRBJ2-5 | NA | NA | TRBV7-9 | TGTGCCAGCAGCTTGCGCCCAAGATGGGGGTCCAGTCTGGAGACCCAGTACTTC | CASSLRPRWGSSLETQYF
TRBJ2-7 | NA | NA | TRBV27 | TGTGCCAGCAGTTTAGCGGAGGGGTACGGCTACGAGCAGTACTTC | CASSLAEGYGYEQYF
TRBJ2-1 | TRBD1 | once | TRBV3-1/TRBV3-2 | TGTGCCAGCACCTCTCACGGGACAGGGGACAATGAGCAGTTCTTC | CASTSHGTGDNEQFF
TRBJ2-2 | NA | medium-sized | TRBV12-3/TRBV12-4 | TGTGCCAGCAGCCACCACACCGGGGAGCTGTTTTTT | CASSHHTGELFF
TRBJ2-7 | NA | NA | TRBV7-9 | TGTGCCAGCAAGCTGTCACCCGGTGGAGAGCAGTACTTC | CASKLSPGGEQYF
TRBJ2-7 | NA | NA | TRBV28 | TGTGCCAGCAGTCGGACCCCCATCCGAAGACCCTACGAGCAGTACTTC | CASSRTPIRRPYEQYF
TRBJ2-1 | TRBD2 | NA | TRBV9 | TGTGCCAGCAGCGTAGTAGGCGGGAGTGTAAATGAGCAGTTCTTC | CASSVVGGSVNEQFF
TRBJ1-2 | NA | NA | TRBV6-5 | TGTGCCAGCAGACCATTAACAACCAATGGCTACACCTTC | CASRPLTTNGYTF
TRBJ2-5 | TRBD1 | NA | TRBV5-1 | TGCGCCAGCAGCCCGGGGACAGGGAGGGAGACCCAGTACTTC | CASSPGTGRETQYF
TRBJ1-5 | NA | NA | TRBV7-8 | TGTGCCAGCACTAAGAGTAGGGTTAGCAATCAGCCCCAGCATTTT | CASTKSRVSNQPQHF
TRBJ1-3 | TRBD1 | NA | TRBV6-6 | TGTGCCAGCAGTTACTCCAGCAGGGGGTCAGGAAACACCATATATTTT | CASSYSSRGSGNTIYF
TRBJ1-1 | NA | NA | TRBV10-1 | TGCGCCAGCAGTCCCGGACAGTCGAACACTGAAGCTTTCTTT | CASSPGQSNTEAFF
TRBJ1-5 | NA | NA | TRBV6-5 | TGTGCCAGCAGTTACTCGACGGGGGCTCAGCCCCAGCATTTT | CASSYSTGAQPQHF
TRBJ2-7 | NA | NA | TRBV2 | TGTGCCAGCAGCGGGACTTACTACTACGAGCAGTACTTC | CASSGTYYYEQYF
TRBJ1-6 | NA | once | TRBV3-1/TRBV3-2 | TGTGCCAGCAGCCAGGGGGGGAATAATTCACCCCTCCACTTT | CASSQGGNNSPLHF
TRBJ2-2 | NA | NA | TRBV7-9 | TGTGCCAGCATCCTGGGGGGACAGATATACACCGGGGAGCTGTTTTTT | CASILGGQIYTGELFF
TRBJ1-5 | NA | NA | TRBV19 | TGTGCCAGTAGTATAACGGGAAATAGGGGCAATCAGCCCCAGCATTTT | CASSITGNRGNQPQHF
TRBJ1-2 | NA | NA | TRBV4-2 | TGTGCCAGCAGCCAAGACTTCGGACAGACCCAAGGCTACACCTTC | CASSQDFGQTQGYTF
TRBJ2-5 | TRBD1 | NA | TRBV9 | TGTGCCAGCAGCCTGGGGGGGACAGGGGGCGAAGAGACCCAGTACTTC | CASSLGGTGGEETQYF
TRBJ1-2 | NA | NA | TRBV5-5 | TGTGCCAGCAGCTTGGAGCCAGGGGCCAGAGGTGGCTACACCTTC | CASSLEPGARGGYTF
TRBJ1-2 | NA | NA | TRBV6-2/TRBV6-3 | TGTGCCAGCAGTCTCCGGGACGAGGGCCCCTACTATGGCTACACCTTC | CASSLRDEGPYYGYTF
TRBJ1-2 | NA | NA | TRBV29-1 | TGCAGCGTAGTCACAGGGTCCAATAACTATGGCTACACCTTC | CSVVTGSNNYGYTF
TRBJ1-1 | NA | NA | TRBV9 | TGTGCCAGCAGCGTAGCCGGGTCGGGGGCCACTGAAGCTTTCTTT | CASSVAGSGATEAFF
TRBJ1-6 | NA | few | TRBV28 | TGTGCCAGCAGTCCGACAGGTGGACATAATTCACCCCTCCACTTT | CASSPTGGHNSPLHF